This T cell receptor beta chain was profiled in a study of tumor-infiltrating lymphocytes in primary liver carcinoma. Whole-study context: In every tissue type, samples returned a similar yield of roughly 3.5 to 7.13 million productive TCRbeta reads. Points from the study as a whole: Tumor top-250-clone fractions significantly exceeded those of blood (p = 0.039).

A remark on this clonotype: Its antigen is undetermined.

Synthesis of TCR beta cDNA was carried out from about 0.55 ug total RNA with a constant-region primer. A slightly modified ARM-PCR protocol with three nested multiplex PCR rounds produced these TCR beta libraries. TCRdb re-called the multiplex PCR reads with MiXCR, one entry per CDR3 protein. The sample shows 200,000 or so distinct CDR3 sequences, about 65% of them seen only once. Germline DNA was also extracted, with blood RNA taken from unsorted whole blood. Preoperatively, four milliliters of peripheral blood were collected. Sequences were obtained from peripheral blood. The origin of this receptor is a woman aged 55 to 70 with primary liver carcinoma and hepatitis B virus infection.

CDR3 DNA sequence: TGTGCCACCAGTGATAGGGGCATACAGGGTGCTCAAGATACGCAGTATTTT. The encoded protein is CATSDRGIQGAQDTQYF. V gene TRBV24-1 combines with J gene TRBJ2-3; weak D call: TRBD1 (6 bases). This CDR3 is 17 amino acids long. V lost 3 bases and J lost 5, with 20 bases in between. Germline CDR1 KGHDR, CDR2 SFDVKD.